This entry lists 30 T cell receptor beta chains sequenced from one sample in a study of CD8 T cells in Susac syndrome. It was with random hexamers that 0.5 to 1 ug RNA was reverse transcribed. Each CDR3 protein is one row after TCRdb ran MiXCR on the immunoSEQ multiplex PCR reads. The sample contains about 100,000 distinct CDR3 sequences, 95% of which appear only once. Source material: CD8+ T cells from PBMCs. The receptors stem from a human donor with Susac syndrome.

The V call is TRBV7-9, the J call TRBJ1-2, with TRBD1 matching over 11 bases. The CDR3 totals 14 residues. Per germline, CDR1 SEHNR and CDR2 FQNEAQ (reference sequence). Trimming cost V 5 bases and J 6 bases; bases outside gene matches: 5. The CDR3 coding sequence is TGTGCCAGCAGCCCGGGACAGGGGGAGGATGGCTACACCTTC. It specifies CASSPGQGEDGYTF.

V and J are TRBV9 and TRBJ1-6, with a possible D match to TRBD1 (5 bases). This CDR3 comprises 16 residues. Germline lookup yields CDR1 SGDLS and CDR2 YYNGEE. The germline V and J ends were trimmed by 1 base and 8 bases, with 16 bases remaining between them. The CDR3 loop reads CASSVLVRGSDSPLHF. CDR3 nucleotides: TGTGCCAGCAGCGTACTTGTGCGGGGGTCGGATTCACCCCTCCACTTT. Full variable domain (outside the CDR3, taken from reference TRBV9 and TRBJ1-6): DSGVTQTPKHLITATGQRVTLRCSPRSGDLSVYWYQQSLDQGLQFLIQYYNGEERAKGNILERFSAQQFPDLHSELNLSSLELGDSALYFCASSVLVRGSDSPLHFGNGTRLTVT.

The chain has TRBV4-2 and TRBJ1-5; unclear D gene. Germline loops: CDR1 LGHNA, CDR2 YNFKEQ. The CDR3 loop spans 14 amino acids. Trimming shortened V by 1 base and J by 4 bases, and 8 bases separated the two germline ends. The CDR3 spells CASSQVQLNQPQHF. The CDR3 nucleotides are TGTGCCAGCAGCCAAGTTCAGCTTAATCAGCCCCAGCATTTT.

This chain links TRBV6-5 with TRBJ2-2; no firm D call. CDR3 length: 14 residues. CDR1 MNHEY and CDR2 SVGAGI come from the germline V gene. Trimming left V 7 bases short and J 4 bases short, with 13 bases between. As DNA, the CDR3 is TGTGCCAGCATGGGCAATAGAGCCACCGGGGAGCTGTTTTTT. Translation gives CASMGNRATGELFF.

The chain is built from TRBV27 and TRBJ2-1; TRBD2 might be the D (6 bases). In germline, CDR1 is MNHEY, CDR2 SMNVEV (reference sequence). CDR3 length equals 18 residues. Trimming took off 6 bases at V and 6 bases at J, with 27 bases between the two ends. This CDR3 is CASRTWGSLLTEGNEQFF. CDR3 in DNA: TGTGCCAGCAGAACTTGGGGCTCCTTATTAACGGAGGGCAATGAGCAGTTCTTC.

The chain joins TRBV27 to TRBJ1-1; D is unclear. Trimming left V 3 bases short and J 1 base short, with 12 bases between. The germline V gene encodes CDR1 MNHEY and CDR2 SMNVEV (reference sequence). This CDR3 is 15 amino acids long. This CDR3 is CASSFGAPPNTEAFF. CDR3 in DNA: TGTGCCAGCAGTTTCGGCGCCCCCCCGAACACTGAAGCTTTCTTT.

The J gene is TRBJ1-2, the V gene TRBV18; D is ambiguous. The CDR3 has 16 residues. Trimming pared 6 bases from V and 2 bases from J, leaving 19 bases between. CDR1 KGHSH and CDR2 LQKENI come from the germline V gene. DNA for the CDR3: TGTGCCAGCTCCCAAGTGGAGCGCCACACCAACTATGGCTACACCTTC. It translates to CASSQVERHTNYGYTF.

The J gene is TRBJ2-1, the V gene TRBV4-1; no firm D call. V was cut by 1 base and J by 4 bases, with 5 bases left in between. The CDR3 runs to 13 residues. The germline gives CDR1 MGHRA, CDR2 YSYEKL. The CDR3 nucleotides read TGCGCCAGCAGCCAAGGGATTTACAATGAGCAGTTCTTC. It is translated as CASSQGIYNEQFF.

This clonotype showed up just a few times. The gene calls are TRBV28 and TRBJ2-3; no definite D call. This CDR3 contains 13 residues. V shed 5 bases and J shed 0 bases, with 6 bases lying between them. Germline values: CDR1 MDHEN, CDR2 SYDVKM. DNA for the CDR3: TGTGCCAGCAGTCCCTCTAGCACAGATACGCAGTATTTT. Translated, it gives CASSPSSTDTQYF.

The chain carries TRBV12-3 or TRBV12-4 and TRBJ2-5, with unresolved D. The CDR3 runs 15 residues. With 5 bases removed from V and 4 bases from J, the gap between germline ends came to 17 bases. CDR3 region: CASSLRAADLETQYF. In nucleotides, the CDR3 is TGTGCCAGCAGTCTCCGGGCCGCAGATTTAGAGACCCAGTACTTC.

The J gene is TRBJ1-2, the V gene TRBV27; D ambiguous. Germline CDR1 is MNHEY and CDR2 is SMNVEV (reference sequence). V was clipped by 3 bases and J by 3 bases, with 14 bases between them. This CDR3 is built from 15 residues. The CDR3 loop reads CASSFGSQLHYGYTF. Here the CDR3 DNA reads TGTGCCAGCAGTTTTGGTTCACAGCTACACTATGGCTACACCTTC.

This clonotype was recorded only once. V usage is TRBV20-1 and J usage is TRBJ1-5, with TRBD1 identical over 10 bases. Germline values: CDR1 DFQATT, CDR2 SNEGSKA (reference sequence). V shed 0 bases, J shed 7 bases, and the junction held 6 bases outside the gene matches. This CDR3 has 15 amino acids. CDR3 amino acids: CSARDWTGGDQPQHF. CDR3 nucleotides: TGCAGTGCTAGAGATTGGACAGGGGGGGACCAGCCCCAGCATTTT.

This sequence joins TRBV11-2 and TRBJ1-4; 12 nucleotides agree with TRBD1. The junction had 13 bases not matched to a gene; V was cut back by 3 bases and J by 8 bases. This CDR3 is built from 18 residues. Germline V gene sequence: CDR1 SGHAT, CDR2 FQNNGV. CDR3 DNA sequence: TGTGCCAGCAGCTTCCTCACGGGACAGGGGGCGCGAAGCGAAAAACTGTTTTTT. Its translation: CASSFLTGQGARSEKLFF. The whole variable domain, remainder taken from reference TRBV11-2 and TRBJ1-4, is EAGVAQSPRYKIIEKRQSVAFWCNPISGHATLYWYQQILGQGPKLLIQFQNNGVVDDSQLPKDRFSAERLKGVDSTLKIQPAKLEDSAVYLCASSFLTGQGARSEKLFFGSGTQLSVL.

The rearrangement joins TRBV25-1 to TRBJ2-7; D remains unclear. The CDR3 has 12 amino acids. Trimming shortened V by 7 bases and J by 0 bases, and 7 bases separated the two germline ends. Germline assignment: CDR1 MGHDK and CDR2 SYGVNS. As DNA, the CDR3 is TGTGCCAGCACCAGAGGCTCCTACGAGCAGTACTTC. Protein product: CASTRGSYEQYF.

Only one count was recorded for this clonotype. This chain links TRBV29-1 with TRBJ2-7; a weak D match, TRBD2 (6 bases). This CDR3 comprises 15 residues. V gave up 3 bases and J gave up 1 base, with 16 bases separating them. The germline CDR1 and CDR2 sequences are SQVTM and ANQGSEA. The CDR3 coding sequence is TGCAGCGTTGAGACGCCTAGCGAGGGGTCCTACGAGCAGTACTTC. It is translated as CSVETPSEGSYEQYF.

J is TRBJ1-1 and V is TRBV7-9, with a tentative D call TRBD1 (6 bases). V gave up 6 bases and J gave up 1 base, with 9 bases separating them. The germline gives CDR1 SEHNR, CDR2 FQNEAQ (reference sequence). The length of the CDR3 is 13 residues. The CDR3 spells CASRGTRNTEAFF. The CDR3 nucleotides read TGTGCCAGCAGGGGGACACGGAACACTGAAGCTTTCTTT.

The chain is built from TRBV9 and TRBJ2-5, with TRBD2 identical over 8 bases. Losses at the gene ends were 0 bases for V and 4 bases for J; bases not matched to a gene: 2. CDR1 is SGDLS and CDR2 is YYNGEE in the germline V gene. The CDR3 runs to 14 residues. The CDR3 DNA reads as TGTGCCAGCAGCGTAGGAACTAGCGGAGAGACCCAGTACTTC. This sequence encodes CASSVGTSGETQYF.

This chain connects TRBV5-1 to TRBJ2-3, with TRBD1 matching over 9 bases. Germline V gene lookup returns CDR1 SGHRS and CDR2 YFSETQ. CDR3 length: 14 residues. The V gene end was trimmed by 5 bases and the J gene end by 5 bases; junction bases not matched to a gene: 6. The CDR3 loop is CASSLQGAGDTQYF. The CDR3 DNA sequence: TGCGCCAGCAGTCTACAGGGGGCGGGAGATACGCAGTATTTT.

J is TRBJ2-1 and V is TRBV29-1; 8 nucleotides match TRBD2. The V segment lost 8 bases and the J segment 0 bases; nucleotides outside the gene matches: 9. Germline lookup yields CDR1 SQVTM and CDR2 ANQGSEA. The CDR3 sequence is 15 residues long. The CDR3 region is CSTRTGTSSYNEQFF. The CDR3 DNA follows: TGCAGCACTCGAACCGGGACTAGCTCCTACAATGAGCAGTTCTTC.

V is TRBV25-1 and J is TRBJ1-1; no reliable D call. The length of the CDR3 is 13 residues. In germline, CDR1 is MGHDK, CDR2 SYGVNS. Trimming shortened V by 2 bases and J by 5 bases, and 9 bases separated the two germline ends. CDR3 DNA: TGTGCCAGCAGTGAACTGGGATATACTGAAGCTTTCTTT. This sequence encodes CASSELGYTEAFF.

V usage is TRBV20-1 and J usage is TRBJ1-5, with 8 nucleotides matching TRBD1. V trimming: 2 bases; J trimming: 3 bases; junction bases outside the gene matches: 9. This CDR3 contains 16 residues. Germline lookup yields CDR1 DFQATT and CDR2 SNEGSKA (reference sequence). CDR3 nucleotide sequence: TGCAGTGCTAGAAATTCCCAGGGGGCGGTCAATCAGCCCCAGCATTTT. It translates to CSARNSQGAVNQPQHF.

The genes are TRBV11-2 and TRBJ1-2; D is ambiguous. V was cut by 5 bases and J by 7 bases, with 8 bases left in between. Germline CDR1 SGHAT, CDR2 FQNNGV. This CDR3 is 11 amino acids long. In DNA form, the CDR3 reads TGTGCCAGCAGCGTAAGAGGTGGCTACACCTTC. It translates to CASSVRGGYTF.

J is TRBJ1-2 and V is TRBV3-1; D unresolved. Per the germline V gene, CDR1 is LGHDT and CDR2 is YNNKEL (reference sequence). V lost 1 base to trimming and J lost 4 bases, with 13 bases between them. CDR3 length: 15 amino acids. The CDR3 protein is CASSQGGQNLYGYTF. CDR3 sequence (DNA): TGTGCCAGCAGCCAAGGAGGTCAAAACCTCTATGGCTACACCTTC.

The chain couples TRBV29-1 to TRBJ1-1, with D hard to call. The CDR3 has 14 amino acids. Germline V gene lookup returns CDR1 SQVTM and CDR2 ANQGSEA. V was clipped by 3 bases and J by 0 bases, with 11 bases between them. The CDR3 spells CSVEYLDLNTEAFF. In nucleotides, the CDR3 is TGCAGCGTTGAGTATTTGGATCTGAACACTGAAGCTTTCTTT.

A remark on this clonotype: The junction departs from germline at one end; a sequencing error may be responsible. The chain has TRBV27 and TRBJ2-1; weak D call: TRBD1 (5 bases). The CDR3 consists of 12 residues. The germline CDR1 and CDR2 sequences are MNHEY and SMNVEV (reference sequence). The CDR3 region is CASSSWGPEEFF. In DNA form, the CDR3 reads TGTGCCAGCAGTTCGTGGGGCCCTGAGGAGTTCTTC.

This clonotype was counted once. The V gene is TRBV27, the J gene TRBJ2-5; D is ambiguous. The germline V gene has CDR1 MNHEY and CDR2 SMNVEV (reference sequence). V lost 4 bases to trimming and J lost 5 bases, with 8 bases between them. The CDR3 totals 12 residues. The CDR3 nucleotides read TGTGCCAGCAGTTCCACCGAGGAGACCCAGTACTTC. As protein: CASSSTEETQYF.

The chain combines TRBV20-1 with TRBJ1-1; D not certain. The CDR3 is 12 residues long. Germline values: CDR1 DFQATT, CDR2 SNEGSKA (reference sequence). Deletions cut 3 bases from V and 3 bases from J, with 8 bases between. CDR3 DNA: TGCAGTGCTAGGGTCAGACACACTGAAGCTTTCTTT. This translates into CSARVRHTEAFF.

The genes are TRBV20-1 and TRBJ2-7; no firm D call. This CDR3 region has 13 residues. V shed 2 bases and J shed 0 bases, with 8 bases lying between them. Germline CDR1 reads DFQATT; CDR2 reads SNEGSKA (reference sequence). CDR3 sequence (DNA): TGCAGTGCTAGACCACTTAGCTCCTACGAGCAGTACTTC. Translated: CSARPLSSYEQYF.

The rearrangement joins TRBV12-3 or TRBV12-4 to TRBJ2-7, with 7 bases lining up with TRBD1. This CDR3 is built from 18 residues. Trimming removed 0 bases from V and 3 bases from J; junction bases left unmatched: 14. The CDR3 region has the DNA TGTGCCAGCAGTTTAGCCGCCGGACAGGTGATCGTAGTCTACGAGCAGTACTTC. Translating gives CASSLAAGQVIVVYEQYF.

This chain connects TRBV10-2 to TRBJ2-7; D may be TRBD2 (5 bases). V shed 4 bases and J shed 5 bases, with 12 bases lying between them. The CDR3 is 13 residues long. Germline-derived CDR1 and CDR2 are WSHSY and SAAADI. The CDR3 nucleotides are TGCGCCAGCAGTGGCCGGGATGCCAACGAGCAGTACTTC. Amino acids: CASSGRDANEQYF.